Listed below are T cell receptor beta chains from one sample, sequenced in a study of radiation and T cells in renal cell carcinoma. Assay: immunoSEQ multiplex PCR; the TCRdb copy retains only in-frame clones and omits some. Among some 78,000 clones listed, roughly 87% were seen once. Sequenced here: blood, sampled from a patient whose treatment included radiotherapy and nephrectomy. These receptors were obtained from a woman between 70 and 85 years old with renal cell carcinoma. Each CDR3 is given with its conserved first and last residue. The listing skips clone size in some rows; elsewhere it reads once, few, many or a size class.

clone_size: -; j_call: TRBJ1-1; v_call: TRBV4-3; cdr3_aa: CASSQGPGTPSGNTEAFF
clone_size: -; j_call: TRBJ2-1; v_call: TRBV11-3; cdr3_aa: CASSAVMRGSYNEQFF
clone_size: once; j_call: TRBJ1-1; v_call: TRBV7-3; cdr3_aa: CASSLVQGNEAFF
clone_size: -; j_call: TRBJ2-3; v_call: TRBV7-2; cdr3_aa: CASSLAGQNTQYF
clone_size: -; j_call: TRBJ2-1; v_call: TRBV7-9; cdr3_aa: CASSLASREQFF
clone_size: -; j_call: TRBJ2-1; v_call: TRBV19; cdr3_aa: CASSLGTSDDEQFF
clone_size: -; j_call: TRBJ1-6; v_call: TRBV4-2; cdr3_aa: CASSQGNRAHSPLHF
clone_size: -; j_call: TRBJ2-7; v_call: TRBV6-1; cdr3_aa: CASRKGDSSYEQYF
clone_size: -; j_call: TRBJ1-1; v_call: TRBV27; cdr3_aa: CASRVRDDADTEAFF
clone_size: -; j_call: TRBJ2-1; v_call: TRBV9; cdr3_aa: CASSAATYNEQFF
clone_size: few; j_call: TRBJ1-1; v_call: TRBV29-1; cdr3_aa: CSVDGQGMNTEAFF
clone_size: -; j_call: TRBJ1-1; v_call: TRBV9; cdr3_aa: CASSVGGGAEAFF
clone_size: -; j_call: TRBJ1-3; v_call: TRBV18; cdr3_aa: CASSSPTGSKGNTIYF
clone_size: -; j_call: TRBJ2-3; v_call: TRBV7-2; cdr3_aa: CASSRFSGATDTQYF
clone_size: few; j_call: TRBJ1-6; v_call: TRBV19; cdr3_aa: CASNEGQSNSPLHF
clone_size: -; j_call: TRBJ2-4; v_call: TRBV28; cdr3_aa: CASSFLSGAQGDIQYF
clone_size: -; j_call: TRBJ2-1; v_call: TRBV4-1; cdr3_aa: CASSQIGLAGDNEQFF
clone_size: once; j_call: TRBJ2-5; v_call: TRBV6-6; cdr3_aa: CASTGFQETQYF
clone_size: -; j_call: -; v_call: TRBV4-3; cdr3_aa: CASSLGGGSSYEQYF
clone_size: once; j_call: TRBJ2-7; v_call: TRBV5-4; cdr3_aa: CASKPGQRSYEQYF
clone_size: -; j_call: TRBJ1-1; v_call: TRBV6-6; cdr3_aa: CASSSPGTGDTEAFF
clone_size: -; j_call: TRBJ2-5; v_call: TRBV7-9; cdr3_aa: CASSESMETQYF
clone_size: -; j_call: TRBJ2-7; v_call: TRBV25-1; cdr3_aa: CASSGGGSRYEQYF
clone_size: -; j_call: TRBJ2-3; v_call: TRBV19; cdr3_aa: CASSLGWAPTDTQYF
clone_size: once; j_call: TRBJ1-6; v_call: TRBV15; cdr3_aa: CATSRVNSPLHF
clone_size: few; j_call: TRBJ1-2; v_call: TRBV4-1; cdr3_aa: CASSQVGQGPNYGYTF